One sample yielded the 24 T cell receptor beta chains listed below, sequenced in a study of OX40 agonist ivuxolimab in advanced cancers. Profiling relied on immunoSEQ multiplex PCR, and the TCRdb table lists in-frame clones only, not all of them. The sample records 95,000 to 150,000 clones, 90% to 95% being singletons. The sample was CD4+ or CD8+ T cells sorted from blood, taken in a trial of the OX40 agonist ivuxolimab. Receptors originate from an adult with an advanced solid tumor such as melanoma, head and neck, liver or kidney cancer.

The rearrangement uses TRBV18 and TRBJ2-1; D tentatively reads TRBD1 or TRBD2 (6 bases each). Germline V gene lookup returns CDR1 KGHSH and CDR2 LQKENI. Trimming removed 5 bases from V and 7 bases from J, with 18 bases in between. The CDR3 extends over 15 amino acids. In nucleotides, the CDR3 is TGTGCCAGCTCAGCCCCGGAGGGGGAGCAGAATGAGCAGTTCTTC. Amino acids: CASSAPEGEQNEQFF. Full variable domain (remainder filled in from reference TRBV18 and TRBJ2-1): NAGVMQNPRHLVRRRGQEARLRCSPMKGHSHVYWYRQLPEEGLKFMVYLQKENIIDESGMPKERFSAEFPKEGPSILRIQQVVRGDSAAYFCASSAPEGEQNEQFFGPGTRLTVL.

The chain is built from TRBV6-6 and TRBJ2-3; TRBD1 aligns across 9 bases. CDR3 length: 14 residues. Germline values: CDR1 MNHNY, CDR2 SVGAGI (reference sequence). V was pared by 3 bases and J by 4 bases, with 2 bases of the junction left unmatched. CDR3 DNA: TGTGCCAGCAGTTATACAGGGGGCTCAGATACGCAGTATTTT. Its protein product is CASSYTGGSDTQYF.

The chain is built from TRBV2 and TRBJ2-1, with unresolved D. The CDR3 is 13 amino acids. The V end lost 6 bases, the J end lost 7 bases, and 13 bases lay between the germline ends. Per germline, CDR1 SNHLY and CDR2 FYNNEI. The CDR3 reads CASSGSLRNEQFF. In DNA form, the CDR3 reads TGTGCCAGCAGCGGGTCCCTCCGGAATGAGCAGTTCTTC.

The chain uses TRBV7-2 and TRBJ2-2; no clear D. From germline, CDR1 is SGHTA and CDR2 FQGNSA. This CDR3 comprises 13 residues. The V end was cut by 0 bases, the J end by 4 bases, with 3 bases between. This chain's CDR3 is CASSLAFTGELFF. The CDR3 nucleotides are TGTGCCAGCAGCTTAGCGTTCACCGGGGAGCTGTTTTTT.

The chain joins TRBV5-1 to TRBJ2-7, with D possibly matching TRBD2 (6 bases). Trimming pared 4 bases from V and 1 base from J, leaving 9 bases between. From germline, CDR1 is SGHRS and CDR2 YFSETQ. CDR3 length: 13 amino acids. The CDR3 DNA sequence: TGCGCCAGCAGCACTAGCTGGTCCTACGAGCAGTACTTC. Protein sequence: CASSTSWSYEQYF.

This rearrangement joins TRBV11-2 to TRBJ2-5; a weak D match, TRBD2 (6 bases). Germline assignment: CDR1 SGHAT and CDR2 FQNNGV. The CDR3 contains 15 residues. V was shortened by 6 bases and J by 5 bases, with 19 bases between the two germline ends. CDR3 sequence (DNA): TGTGCCAGCAGTCGAGCTTCCCCGGGAGTTGAGACCCAGTACTTC. The encoded protein is CASSRASPGVETQYF.

The V and J genes are TRBV7-3 and TRBJ2-5; D call uncertain. Germline values: CDR1 SGHTA, CDR2 FQGTGA. Trimming removed 2 bases from V and 5 bases from J, with 9 bases in between. The CDR3 has 13 amino acids. The CDR3 DNA follows: TGTGCCAGCAGCTTAGGTCTGGGTGAGACCCAGTACTTC. Protein sequence: CASSLGLGETQYF.

The chain recombines TRBV28 with TRBJ2-2, with 9 bases matching TRBD1. The trim removed 6 bases at V and 4 bases at J, leaving 3 bases unmatched. This CDR3 is 14 amino acids long. Germline CDR1 and CDR2: MDHEN and SYDVKM. CDR3 amino acids: CASRQGAGTGELFF. As DNA, the CDR3 is TGTGCCAGCAGACAGGGGGCCGGCACCGGGGAGCTGTTTTTT. Filled out from reference TRBV28 and TRBJ2-2, the complete variable domain reads DVKVTQSSRYLVKRTGEKVFLECVQDMDHENMFWYRQDPGLGLRLIYFSYDVKMKEKGDIPEGYSVSREKKERFSLILESASTNQTSMYLCASRQGAGTGELFFGEGSRLTVL.

Here the CDR3 DNA reads TGTGCCAGCAGCACGGGGGGATTCGATGAAAAACTGTTTTTT. It is translated as CASSTGGFDEKLFF. The chain links TRBV5-4 to TRBJ1-4, with a weak D call TRBD1 (5 bases). Germline-derived CDR1 and CDR2 are SGHNT and YYREEE (reference sequence). This CDR3 is built from 14 residues. V lost 4 bases and J 6 bases, leaving 13 bases between the germline ends.

This chain uses TRBV7-2 with TRBJ2-1, with D unclear. This CDR3 comprises 11 residues. CDR1 is SGHTA and CDR2 is FQGNSA in the germline V gene. Trimming pared 0 bases from V and 7 bases from J, leaving 1 base between. The CDR3 protein is CASSLANEQFF. As DNA, the CDR3 is TGTGCCAGCAGCTTAGCAAATGAGCAGTTCTTC.

The genes are TRBV29-1 and TRBJ2-5; D remains unclear. The V gene's germline CDR1 is SQVTM and CDR2 ANQGSEA. This CDR3 has 14 residues. Between the trimmed V and J ends, which lost 5 bases and 6 bases, there was a span of 19 bases. The CDR3 nucleotides read TGCAGCGTTCCCGGGTTAGGGTCACTGCAGACCCAGTACTTC. Its protein product is CSVPGLGSLQTQYF.

The chain joins TRBV29-1 to TRBJ1-4; D gene ambiguous. V lost 7 bases, J lost 7 bases, and 13 bases lay in between. This CDR3 is 12 amino acids long. Germline CDR1 SQVTM, CDR2 ANQGSEA. CDR3 sequence: CSAGVLGEKLFF. The CDR3 DNA reads as TGCAGCGCGGGTGTCCTAGGTGAAAAACTGTTTTTT.

The chain is built from TRBV7-2 and TRBJ2-2; no clear D gene. The CDR3 is 14 residues long. V dropped 0 bases and J dropped 1 base, with 3 bases sitting between them. Looked up from germline, CDR1 is SGHTA and CDR2 is FQGNSA. The CDR3 here is CASSLAGNTGELFF. CDR3 bases: TGTGCCAGCAGCTTAGCGGGGAACACCGGGGAGCTGTTTTTT.

The rearrangement joins TRBV7-6 to TRBJ2-1; D is unclear. Germline CDR1 SGHVS, CDR2 FNYEAQ. CDR3 length: 12 residues. The V and J ends lost 7 bases and 8 bases respectively, with 12 bases between them. CDR3 sequence reads: CASTRVRDEQFF. CDR3 bases: TGTGCCAGCACCCGGGTAAGGGATGAGCAGTTCTTC. The variable domain in full, completed from reference TRBV7-6 and TRBJ2-1, reads GAGVSQSPRYKVTKRGQDVALRCDPISGHVSLYWYRQALGQGPEFLTYFNYEAQQDKSGLPNDRFSAERPEGSISTLTIQRTEQRDSAMYRCASTRVRDEQFFGPGTRLTVL.

This rearrangement joins TRBV9 to TRBJ1-1, with 11 bases identical to TRBD1. The CDR3 has 15 residues. Germline V gene data show CDR1 as SGDLS and CDR2 as YYNGEE. J gave up 4 bases and V 4 bases, and 6 bases lay outside the gene matches. The CDR3 nucleotides are TGTGCCAGCAGCTCGGACAGGGGGCTTGGCACTGAAGCTTTCTTT. It specifies CASSSDRGLGTEAFF.

The chain uses TRBV6-6 and TRBJ2-5; 11 positions agree with TRBD2. Unmatched junction bases numbered 10, after V lost 5 bases and J lost 5 bases. This CDR3 is 16 amino acids long. In germline, CDR1 is MNHNY, CDR2 SVGAGI (reference sequence). The CDR3 is CASSTPLAGEYETQYF. The DNA of the CDR3 is TGTGCCAGCAGTACCCCACTAGCGGGAGAGTATGAGACCCAGTACTTC.

The chain joins TRBV9 to TRBJ2-7, with D possibly called TRBD1 or TRBD2 (6 bases each). V lost 3 bases and J 3 bases, leaving 13 bases between the germline ends. Germline values: CDR1 SGDLS, CDR2 YYNGEE. The CDR3 contains 14 residues. CDR3 nucleotides: TGTGCCAGCAGCGCAGGGGACGGGGGCTACGAGCAGTACTTC. Protein sequence: CASSAGDGGYEQYF.

This chain connects TRBV18 to TRBJ2-1; 10 positions match TRBD2. The CDR3 totals 17 residues. Germline V lookup: CDR1 KGHSH, CDR2 LQKENI. V lost 6 bases to trimming and J lost 2 bases; unmatched junction nucleotides: 10. The CDR3: CASSHQASGGAYNEQFF. The CDR3 coding sequence is TGTGCCAGCTCGCACCAAGCAAGCGGGGGGGCCTACAATGAGCAGTTCTTC.

The chain recombines TRBV4-3 with TRBJ2-4; 10 bases are shared with TRBD2. CDR1 is LGHNA and CDR2 is YSLEER in the germline V gene. This CDR3 spans 19 amino acids. After removal of 0 bases from V and 1 base from J, the junction contained 9 bases not matched to a gene. For the CDR3, the DNA is TGCGCCAGCAGCCAAGACGACAGCGGGAGGGCGTTGGCCAAAAACATTCAGTACTTC. Amino acids: CASSQDDSGRALAKNIQYF.

The chain couples TRBV6-6 to TRBJ1-5; 8 bases agree with TRBD1. After removal of 6 bases from V and 3 bases from J, the junction contained 7 bases not matched to a gene. Germline-derived CDR1 and CDR2 are MNHNY and SVGAGI (reference sequence). This CDR3 is 15 amino acids long. The CDR3 sequence is CASREDRAPNQPQHF. CDR3 nucleotide sequence: TGTGCCAGCAGGGAGGACAGGGCACCCAATCAGCCCCAGCATTTT.

The gene calls are TRBV5-1 and TRBJ2-2, with 9 positions matching TRBD1. The CDR3 has 14 amino acids. J was trimmed by 6 bases and V by 0 bases; bases with no gene match: 0. CDR1 is SGHRS and CDR2 is YFSETQ in the germline V gene. This chain's CDR3 is CASSLGTGAGELFF. The CDR3 DNA reads as TGCGCCAGCAGCTTGGGGACAGGGGCCGGGGAGCTGTTTTTT.

V gene TRBV11-3 combines with J gene TRBJ2-3; D remains unclear. Germline V CDR1 and CDR2: SGHNT, YENEEA. Trimming removed 1 base from V and 0 bases from J, with 5 bases in between. The CDR3 loop spans 14 amino acids. CDR3 sequence (DNA): TGTGCCAGCAGCTTAGGACTTAGCACAGATACGCAGTATTTT. Protein sequence: CASSLGLSTDTQYF.

The chain uses TRBV29-1 and TRBJ1-2, with TRBD1 as a possible D gene (5 bases). Germline CDR1 is SQVTM and CDR2 is ANQGSEA. CDR3 size: 13 residues. V dropped 3 bases and J dropped 8 bases, with 16 bases sitting between them. CDR3 protein: CSVDGAGYGGYTF. The CDR3 DNA follows: TGCAGCGTTGACGGGGCGGGATATGGGGGCTACACCTTC.

V and J are TRBV19 and TRBJ2-2, with TRBD1 matching 11 bases. With V trimmed by 2 bases and J by 6 bases, 2 bases remained unmatched. Germline CDR1 and CDR2: LNHDA and SQIVND (reference sequence). The length of the CDR3 is 15 residues. The CDR3 DNA reads TGTGCCAGTAGTATAAGGACAGGGGGCTCCGGGGAGCTGTTTTTT. It specifies CASSIRTGGSGELFF.